This TCR beta chain emerged from a study of shared clonotypes between healthy human individuals. Germline V gene sequence: CDR1 KGHSH, CDR2 LQKENI. CDR3 size: 15 residues. Trimming removed 3 bases from V and 8 bases from J; junction bases left unmatched: 9. The data were produced by immunoSEQ multiplex PCR, yet TCRdb's version contains in-frame clones alone and is incomplete. The table shows around 1.1 million clones, with approximately 78% occurring only once. This clone was detected only a few times. Sequenced sample: memory CD4+ T cells from PBMCs. Documented subset: CD45RA-negative fraction. The sequence came from a man aged 18 to 30 in good health. Some clones in this sample may be carry-over from other donors' samples. This chain links TRBV18 with TRBJ2-3; 9 bases match TRBD1. The CDR3 reads CASSPYNGQGSTQYF. The CDR3 bases are TGTGCCAGCTCACCGTATAACGGACAGGGGAGTACGCAGTATTTT.